What follows describes a single T cell receptor beta chain. Antigen unknown. J gave up 1 base and V 4 bases, and 4 bases lay outside the gene matches. The germline gives CDR1 SGHTA, CDR2 FQGNSA. The length of the CDR3 is 16 residues. Time point denoted: patch test 2, 6 weeks after DPC sensitization. This sample's treatment: therapeutic diphenylcyclopropenone sensitization with weekly scalp DPC. Phlebotomy was performed prior to application of every patch test. Each CDR3 protein gets one entry after TCRdb re-called the RACE reads with MiXCR. The sample lists hundreds of thousands of distinct CDR3 sequences, about 6% occurring once. The entry originates in a study of human T cells and chemical hapten exposure. Study information: For the roughly 25-week duration of the study, patients were given weekly doses of diphenylcyclopropenone on the scalp.

General study results and limits: Donors, who had alopecia, may show an immune response that differs from healthy people's.

The material was whole blood, obtained in connection with sensitization to the hapten diphenylcyclopropenone (DPC). The genes are TRBV7-2 and TRBJ2-3; 11 nucleotides line up with TRBD2. The source of this sequence is a woman aged 18 to 35 with alopecia areata. Some clones in this sample may be carry-over from other donors' samples. For the CDR3, the DNA is TGTGCCAGCAGCTCCCATAGCGGGGGGGGCACAGATACGCAGTATTTT. Protein sequence: CASSSHSGGGTDTQYF.